What follows are 21 T cell receptor beta chains derived from one specimen sequenced in a study of blood T cells in healthy people across ages. Through a sample-barcoded 5' primer and a J-beta primer mix, a second PCR was run for about 7 to 12 cycles. TCRdb used MiXCR to reprocess the 5' RACE reads, holding one entry per CDR3 protein. The repertoire consists of about 2 million distinct CDR3 sequences, with 49% occurring once and the leading ten covering roughly 2.1%. Sequencing was done on a sample of blood. Source of these receptors: a woman in her thirties or forties in good health.

The chain recombines TRBV28 with TRBJ2-5, with D unclear. The J call is in doubt because the DNA end fits TRBJ2-1 better. CDR3 length: 15 residues. Germline CDR1 MDHEN, CDR2 SYDVKM. The CDR3 loop reads CASSLLLAAQETQFF. CDR3 sequence (DNA): TGTGCCAGCAGTTTACTTTTAGCTGCCCAAGAGACCCAGTTCTTC.

CDR3 amino acids: CASSVVDRGLDNEQYF. The CDR3 coding sequence is TGTGCCAGCAGCGTAGTCGACAGGGGGCTAGACAATGAGCAGTACTTC. V is TRBV9 and J is TRBJ2-7; TRBD1 aligns across 10 bases. Germline V lookup: CDR1 SGDLS, CDR2 YYNGEE. The CDR3 extends over 16 amino acids. Unmatched junction bases numbered 10, after V lost 0 bases and J lost 7 bases.

This clonotype was counted once. The chain's CDR3 is CASTPTGMNSPLHF. As DNA, the CDR3 is TGTGCCAGCACCCCGACAGGGATGAATTCACCCCTCCACTTT. The J gene is TRBJ1-6, the V gene TRBV5-4, with 7 bases fitting TRBD1. In germline, CDR1 is SGHNT, CDR2 YYREEE (reference sequence). The CDR3 sequence is 14 residues long. Losses at the gene ends were 6 bases for V and 7 bases for J; bases not matched to a gene: 7.

This clonotype was detected many times. This chain joins TRBV6-6 and TRBJ2-5; TRBD2 matches 7 bases. This CDR3 has 13 residues. Trimming removed 6 bases from V and 5 bases from J; junction bases left unmatched: 6. Looked up from germline, CDR1 is MNHNY and CDR2 is SVGAGI (reference sequence). The CDR3 DNA follows: TGTGCCAGCAGCTCAGGGAGGGAGGAGACCCAGTACTTC. Amino acids: CASSSGREETQYF.

The chain recombines TRBV4-1 with TRBJ1-2; D uncertain. The CDR3 spans 16 residues. Germline V gene lookup returns CDR1 MGHRA and CDR2 YSYEKL. V lost 0 bases to trimming and J lost 8 bases, with 19 bases between them. The CDR3 DNA is TGCGCCAGCAGCCAAGATAGAGTTCTCCGATTCGGGGGCTACACCTTC. Its protein is CASSQDRVLRFGGYTF.

On this clonotype itself: This could be a read error, since a much larger clone is one nucleotide away. The chain combines TRBV20-1 with TRBJ2-1, with TRBD1 matching over 10 bases. CDR3 length: 15 residues. Looked up from germline, CDR1 is DFQATT and CDR2 is SNEGSKA (reference sequence). Germline trimming cut 2 bases from V and 10 bases from J; bases unmatched to any gene: 11. CDR3 coding DNA: TGCAGTGCTAGACACCGGGACAGGGGCTTCTACGAGCAGTTCTTC. Translating it yields CSARHRDRGFYEQFF.

This clonotype showed up just a few times. The J gene is TRBJ2-2, the V gene TRBV29-1, with no clear D. This CDR3 region has 10 residues. Germline V lookup: CDR1 SQVTM, CDR2 ANQGSEA. With 5 bases removed from V and 7 bases from J, the gap between germline ends came to 5 bases. CDR3: CSVKGGELFF. The CDR3 DNA follows: TGCAGCGTTAAGGGCGGGGAGCTGTTTTTT.

The V and J genes are TRBV27 and TRBJ2-1; TRBD1 aligns across 8 bases. CDR3 length: 15 amino acids. Germline V gene lookup returns CDR1 MNHEY and CDR2 SMNVEV (reference sequence). J was trimmed by 5 bases and V by 5 bases; bases with no gene match: 8. DNA for the CDR3: TGTGCCAGCAGTCCAGCCGGACAGGGCGACAATGAGCAGTTCTTC. This gives the protein CASSPAGQGDNEQFF.

The table lists this clonotype with a few counts. The CDR3, as DNA: TGCAGCGTCCGGACTAGCGGGGGAGTACTAGATACGCAGTATTTT. Its protein is CSVRTSGGVLDTQYF. The rearrangement links TRBV29-1 to TRBJ2-3; TRBD2 agrees at 13 bases. This CDR3 has 15 amino acids. Germline CDR1 is SQVTM and CDR2 is ANQGSEA. V was pared by 6 bases and J by 5 bases, with 8 bases of the junction left unmatched.

The gene calls are TRBV11-2 and TRBJ2-3; either TRBD1 or TRBD2 may supply D (5 bases each). V dropped 1 base and J dropped 4 bases, with 18 bases sitting between them. There are 17 residues in the CDR3. CDR1 SGHAT and CDR2 FQNNGV come from the germline V gene. CDR3 sequence: CASSLVGDGLSADTQYF. The CDR3 DNA is TGTGCCAGCAGCTTAGTAGGGGATGGTCTTAGCGCAGATACGCAGTATTTT.

This rearrangement joins TRBV20-1 to TRBJ2-1, with 7 bases matching TRBD1. The germline V gene has CDR1 DFQATT and CDR2 SNEGSKA (reference sequence). The CDR3 sequence is 14 residues long. With 1 base clipped from V and 7 bases from J, the junction kept 7 bases outside the gene matches. CDR3 DNA sequence: TGCAGTGCTAGAGCCTGGGACAGCTTGAATGAGCAGTTCTTC. Protein product: CSARAWDSLNEQFF.

Details on this clonotype: One end of the junction fails to match germline, which may point to a read error. The rearrangement uses TRBV6-5 and TRBJ1-2; 7 bases align to TRBD1. This CDR3 region has 15 residues. Per germline, CDR1 MNHEY and CDR2 SVGAGI. CDR3 protein: CTSSPRQGRGYGYTF. The CDR3 DNA reads TGTACCAGCAGTCCCCGACAGGGTAGAGGTTATGGCTACACCTTC.

The J gene is TRBJ1-1, the V gene TRBV12-3 or TRBV12-4; tentatively, D is TRBD1 (6 bases). The CDR3 sequence is 14 residues long. With 5 bases removed from V and 5 bases from J, the gap between germline ends came to 15 bases. The CDR3 reads CASSTPATGTEAFF. The CDR3 DNA is TGTGCCAGCAGTACCCCTGCTACAGGGACTGAAGCTTTCTTT.

The rearrangement links TRBV6-1 to TRBJ1-5; no clear D gene. This CDR3 is built from 14 residues. V was cut by 2 bases and J by 3 bases, with 8 bases left in between. Germline lookup yields CDR1 MNHNS and CDR2 SASEGT. The DNA of the CDR3 is TGTGCCAGCAGTGAATGGCAGGACAATCAGCCCCAGCATTTT. As protein: CASSEWQDNQPQHF.

The rearrangement uses TRBV9 and TRBJ2-7; 9 bases fit TRBD1. The CDR3 length is 14 residues. Trimming cost V 8 bases and J 7 bases; bases outside gene matches: 13. CDR1 is SGDLS and CDR2 is YYNGEE in the germline V gene. The CDR3 region is CASERGTGFGEQYF. CDR3 sequence (DNA): TGTGCCAGTGAGAGGGGGACAGGGTTCGGGGAGCAGTACTTC.

The CDR3 spells CSVVFGANTEAFF. In DNA form, the CDR3 reads TGCAGCGTCGTGTTCGGGGCGAACACTGAAGCTTTCTTT. This rearrangement joins TRBV29-1 to TRBJ1-1; TRBD1 might be the D (5 bases). Germline CDR1 is SQVTM and CDR2 is ANQGSEA. Trimming removed 6 bases from V and 1 base from J, with 12 bases in between. This CDR3 spans 13 amino acids. The variable domain in full, completed from reference TRBV29-1 and TRBJ1-1, reads SAVISQKPSRDICQRGTSLTIQCQVDSQVTMMFWYRQQPGQSLTLIATANQGSEATYESGFVIDKFPISRPNLTFSTLTVSNMSPEDSSIYLCSVVFGANTEAFFGQGTRLTVV.

At least ten counts were recorded for this clonotype. The chain joins TRBV5-1 to TRBJ2-5; D is ambiguous. The V gene's germline CDR1 is SGHRS and CDR2 YFSETQ. The ends were cut back, 3 bases at V and 4 bases at J, with 22 bases in the middle. This CDR3 comprises 17 residues. The CDR3 nucleotides read TGCGCCAGCAGCTCCGGCCTCAGCCGAATGCAAGGAGAGACCCAGTACTTC. Translating it yields CASSSGLSRMQGETQYF.

This clonotype was recorded a few times. The genes are TRBV20-1 and TRBJ2-7; D tentatively reads TRBD1 or TRBD2 (6 bases each). There are 14 residues in the CDR3. Trimming left V 0 bases short and J 7 bases short, with 16 bases between. Germline V lookup: CDR1 DFQATT, CDR2 SNEGSKA (reference sequence). The CDR3 region has the DNA TGCAGTGCTAGAGATAACCTGGGGGGCAATGAGCAGTACTTC. As protein: CSARDNLGGNEQYF.

V gene TRBV7-9 combines with J gene TRBJ1-1, with D uncertain. Trimming removed 1 base from V and 6 bases from J, with 9 bases in between. CDR3 length: 13 residues. Germline-derived CDR1 and CDR2 are SEHNR and FQNEAQ (reference sequence). CDR3 region: CASSLVSAAEAFF. DNA of the CDR3: TGTGCCAGCAGCTTAGTTAGCGCTGCTGAAGCTTTCTTT.

V gene TRBV7-2 combines with J gene TRBJ2-3; D ambiguous. Germline V CDR1 and CDR2: SGHTA, FQGNSA. Trimming left V 0 bases short and J 1 base short, with 11 bases between. There are 16 residues in the CDR3. The CDR3: CASSLAPDSRTDTQYF. Here the CDR3 DNA reads TGTGCCAGCAGCTTAGCCCCTGACTCACGCACAGATACGCAGTATTTT.

This clonotype was observed at least ten times. The chain has TRBV15 and TRBJ2-7; perhaps TRBD1 as D (6 bases). Deletions cut 3 bases from V and 0 bases from J, with 6 bases between. Germline CDR1 and CDR2: LNHNV and YYDKDF (reference sequence). The CDR3 contains 13 residues. The CDR3 DNA reads as TGTGCCACCAGCAGGGACAGCTCCTACGAGCAGTACTTC. Translated: CATSRDSSYEQYF.